Reported below is one T cell receptor beta chain. This clonotype was observed many times. Its cognate antigen has yet to be identified. No quality values exist for individual bases; no much larger clone is one base distant. The data are from a study of read filtering for tumor transcriptome and immune sequencing (dated by TCRdb to about 2020). For the wider study: Of the patients in the cohort, some 17 were male and approximately 15 were female, and their mean age was about 70 years, with a range of about 40 to 85. By revised international staging, roughly 8 patients were R-ISS I, about 15 were R-ISS II and roughly 7 were R-ISS III. After DNase treatment, whole-transcriptome libraries were prepared using the TruSeq RNA Access Library Prep Kit. TCR-region mapped reads per sample ranged from about 4 to 11 million with IR-seq versus only roughly 85 to 1,300 with RNA-seq. TCR repertoires obtained by targeted immune repertoire sequencing and by bulk whole-transcriptome sequencing performed on the same bone marrow samples were compared. A main aim was a read-filtering strategy for immune repertoire data, specifically whether clonotypes supported by a single read should be removed. Overall study results and their limits: The correlation between IR-seq and RNA-seq shared clonotype proportions was increased by removal of single-read clonotypes. Compared with RNA-seq, IR-seq captured clonotypes at much higher depth and more reliably, and a smaller IR-seq throughput was enough to identify most shared clonotypes. Rather than purified T cells, the sorted CD138-negative fraction was a mixed bone marrow immune population. In IR-seq, single-read clonotypes were roughly four fifths of clonotypes but approximately 3.5% of total reads; in RNA-seq they were roughly 72% of clonotypes and 35% to 50% of reads.

TCR libraries were constructed from about 400 ng RNA using the Immunoverse kit, and molecular barcoded adaptors covering alpha/delta and beta/gamma chains were employed. TCR library preparation was performed with the same RNA that was used for transcriptome sequencing. Sequencing of the TCR libraries was done on an Illumina HiSeq 4000 with 2 x 150 cycles. The study's processing was this. TCR reads were aligned to human V, D, J and C references and assembled into CDR3 clonotypes with MiXCR, including quality filtering and error correction. The tcR package in R was used for analysis of clonotype counts and gene usage diversity. For inspection of raw mapping reads, RNA-seq reads were mapped by STAR aligner version 2.5.3a onto GRCh37 of the human genome. To test the effect of sequencing depth on detected clonotypes, IR-seq fastq files were randomly downsampled using Seqtk 1.3. Using fastp trimming at Q25 and MiXCR clonotype assembly, TCRdb reanalyzed the public sequencing data and kept in-frame beta chains. Rows merge per CDR3 protein into single entries with the most common DNA and genes. These V and J calls rely on TCRdb rather than the paper's analysis. This sample gives about 46,000 distinct CDR3 sequences in total; about 12% of them show up just once. Jointly, the top ten make up 13% to 15% of the sample.

Every patient had bone marrow sampled at the time of active disease. Bone marrow mononuclear cells were isolated by Ficoll-Hypaque density gradient centrifugation. Myeloma plasma cells were removed and CD138-negative cells were collected by negative selection after labeling with CD138 magnetic microbeads on a MACS separator. The purity of the isolated cells was checked by flow cytometry with CD138 antibodies on an Attune NxT. TRIzol reagent was used to extract total RNA, which was then quantified with a NanoDrop spectrophotometer. For each patient, paired RNA-seq and IR-seq were run on the CD138-negative bone marrow sample from that patient. The trim is 3 bases for V and 4 bases for J, with a gap of 10 bases between the germline ends. CDR1 DFQATT and CDR2 SNEGSKA were looked up in the germline V gene (reference sequence). The CDR3 runs 13 residues from the cysteine to the phenylalanine. Kept here is only the CDR3 DNA, which spans 39 bases and is read in frame from base 1.

The receptor chain draws on TRBV20-1 and TRBJ2-1; the D gene remains uncertain. This clonotype was obtained from a donor at least 40 years old with multiple myeloma. Sequencing was performed on a population of CD138-negative cells sorted from bone marrow. What this sample's cell subset or site label stands for: bone marrow mononuclear cells depleted of CD138+ plasma/myeloma cells by negative magnetic selection. CDR3 protein: CSASPDSYNEQFF. The DNA sequence follows: TGCAGTGCTAGCCCCGATAGTTACAATGAGCAGTTCTTC.